One and the same sample provided the 25 T cell receptor beta chains below, sequenced in a study of PD-L1 blockade in urothelial cancer. Described time point: pretreatment peripheral blood. The protocol was immunoSEQ multiplex PCR, while the TCRdb copy is restricted to in-frame clones and leaves out a portion. The data show tens of thousands of clones, over 75% seen once. The input for sequencing was PBMCs, taken around atezolizumab (anti-PD-L1) treatment. Source of these receptors: a man aged 55 to 70 with urothelial cancer.

V and J are TRBV30 and TRBJ2-2; weak D call: TRBD1 (6 bases). Germline V gene lookup returns CDR1 GTSNPN and CDR2 SVGIG (reference sequence). The ends were cut back, 3 bases at V and 5 bases at J, with 13 bases in the middle. The CDR3 sequence is 14 residues long. The CDR3 is CAWRRQAQTGELFF. In nucleotides, the CDR3 is TGTGCCTGGAGGCGACAGGCCCAAACCGGGGAGCTGTTTTTT.

The chain links TRBV29-1 to TRBJ1-3; TRBD1 is a possible D gene (6 bases). In germline, CDR1 is SQVTM, CDR2 ANQGSEA. Trimming removed 4 bases from V and 9 bases from J, with 10 bases in between. CDR3 length equals 11 residues. The CDR3 region has the DNA TGCAGCGTTGCAGGGGCCGGCACCATATATTTT. This codes for CSVAGAGTIYF.

This clone has a handful of counts. This chain links TRBV2 with TRBJ2-1, with 7 bases aligning to TRBD2. V was pared by 4 bases and J by 5 bases, with 8 bases of the junction left unmatched. CDR1 and CDR2 (germline): SNHLY, FYNNEI. This CDR3 has 15 amino acids. Here the CDR3 DNA reads TGTGCCAGCAGTGGGAGCCGGGGAGGGCACAATGAGCAGTTCTTC. Protein: CASSGSRGGHNEQFF.

The V gene is TRBV10-1, the J gene TRBJ2-3, with D tentatively TRBD1 (6 bases). V lost 4 bases to trimming and J lost 4 bases, with 12 bases between them. Germline V gene sequence: CDR1 WNHNN, CDR2 SYGVQD (reference sequence). The CDR3 contains 14 residues. The DNA of the CDR3 is TGCGCCAGCAGTGTGGACAGTAGTGCAGATACGCAGTATTTT. Its protein product is CASSVDSSADTQYF.

The chain combines TRBV6-1 with TRBJ2-5, with TRBD1 matching over 8 bases. This CDR3 has 13 residues. Trimming cost V 9 bases and J 0 bases; bases outside gene matches: 3. Germline CDR1 MNHNS, CDR2 SASEGT. DNA for the CDR3: TGTGCCAGTGACAGGGGATACCAAGAGACCCAGTACTTC. Protein sequence: CASDRGYQETQYF.

J is TRBJ2-1 and V is TRBV7-3; 9 nucleotides agree with TRBD2. The germline CDR1 and CDR2 sequences are SGHTA and FQGTGA. The V gene end was trimmed by 5 bases and the J gene end by 4 bases; junction bases not matched to a gene: 9. CDR3 size: 16 residues. The CDR3 DNA sequence: TGTGCCAGCAGCGCCGGGGGAGCGGGAGGATACAATGAGCAGTTCTTC. Protein: CASSAGGAGGYNEQFF.

V usage is TRBV5-4 and J usage is TRBJ1-4; 8 bases agree with TRBD1. CDR1 SGHNT and CDR2 YYREEE come from the germline V gene (reference sequence). This CDR3 has 15 residues. V lost 4 bases to trimming and J lost 3 bases; unmatched junction nucleotides: 5. For the CDR3, the DNA is TGTGCCAGCAGCCAACAGACAGGGGCTAATGAAAAACTGTTTTTT. This codes for CASSQQTGANEKLFF.

V gene TRBV7-3 combines with J gene TRBJ2-1; 8 bases are a match to TRBD2. The V segment lost 5 bases and the J segment 8 bases; nucleotides outside the gene matches: 11. The CDR3 has 15 residues. Germline V gene sequence: CDR1 SGHTA, CDR2 FQGTGA. CDR3 protein: CASSGLLAGGHEQFF. DNA of the CDR3: TGTGCCAGCAGCGGGTTGTTGGCGGGAGGTCATGAGCAGTTCTTC.

The chain carries TRBV30 and TRBJ2-5, with D tentatively TRBD2 (6 bases). The CDR3 has 12 residues. Germline V gene sequence: CDR1 GTSNPN, CDR2 SVGIG (reference sequence). V was pared by 2 bases and J by 5 bases, with 9 bases between. The DNA for the CDR3 is TGTGCCTGGAGTACTCTAGCGGAGACCCAGTACTTC. It encodes CAWSTLAETQYF.

The chain carries TRBV5-4 and TRBJ2-3, with TRBD1 matching over 10 bases. There are 19 residues in the CDR3. Per the germline V gene, CDR1 is SGHNT and CDR2 is YYREEE (reference sequence). V lost 4 bases, J lost 1 base, and 15 bases stayed unmatched. CDR3 protein: CASSPRRGQGEGGTDTQYF. The CDR3 DNA reads as TGTGCCAGCAGCCCCCGAAGAGGACAGGGGGAAGGGGGCACAGATACGCAGTATTTT.

The chain employs TRBV7-4 and TRBJ2-2; TRBD2 matches at 9 bases. J gave up 8 bases and V 7 bases, and 20 bases lay outside the gene matches. CDR1 is SGHVT, CDR2 SQSDAQ, per germline. This CDR3 comprises 18 residues. The CDR3 protein is CASILGSSSGTSCGELFF. The CDR3 nucleotides are TGTGCCAGCATCCTTGGGAGTTCTAGCGGGACTTCATGTGGGGAGCTGTTTTTT. Full variable domain (remainder filled in from reference TRBV7-4 and TRBJ2-2): GAGVSQSPRYKVAKRGRDVALRCDSISGHVTLYWYRQTLGQGSEVLTYSQSDAQRDKSGRPSGRFSAERPERSVSTLKIQRTEQGDSAVYLCASILGSSSGTSCGELFFGEGSRLTVL.

This rearrangement joins TRBV5-4 to TRBJ2-2, with D possibly being TRBD2 (6 bases). V was cut by 0 bases and J by 0 bases, with 9 bases left in between. CDR1 and CDR2 (germline): SGHNT, YYREEE (reference sequence). CDR3 length: 16 residues. As DNA, the CDR3 is TGTGCCAGCAGCTTGGCCGCTAGCGCGAACACCGGGGAGCTGTTTTTT. Its translation is CASSLAASANTGELFF.

This chain joins TRBV10-3 and TRBJ1-5; D might be TRBD1 (6 bases). The CDR3 has 18 amino acids. The V end lost 0 bases, the J end lost 5 bases, and 20 bases lay between the germline ends. The germline CDR1 and CDR2 sequences are ENHRY and SYGVKD. The CDR3 is CAISESPVILDSYQPQHF. The CDR3 bases are TGTGCCATCAGTGAGTCCCCAGTCATATTGGACAGCTATCAGCCCCAGCATTTT.

The chain has TRBV29-1 and TRBJ1-2; maybe TRBD1 (6 bases). Germline assignment: CDR1 SQVTM and CDR2 ANQGSEA. The CDR3 length is 12 residues. Trimming removed 6 bases at V and 4 bases at J, with 12 bases between. For the CDR3, the DNA is TGCAGCGTCGGGGACACTCTCTATGGCTACACCTTC. This gives the protein CSVGDTLYGYTF.

This chain links TRBV5-1 with TRBJ2-1, with 13 positions matching TRBD2. CDR3 length: 17 residues. V was pared by 5 bases and J by 5 bases, with 10 bases of the junction left unmatched. The V gene's germline CDR1 is SGHRS and CDR2 YFSETQ. CDR3 bases: TGCGCCAGCAGGTCTATAGCTGGGACTAGCGGGAACAATGAGCAGTTCTTC. It yields the protein CASRSIAGTSGNNEQFF.

This clone was observed once. The V call is TRBV27, the J call TRBJ1-5; 7 bases are shared with TRBD1. The V gene end was trimmed by 3 bases and the J gene end by 0 bases; junction bases not matched to a gene: 8. In germline, CDR1 is MNHEY, CDR2 SMNVEV (reference sequence). This CDR3 has 17 amino acids. The CDR3: CASSFRAGGDSNQPQHF. As DNA, the CDR3 is TGTGCCAGCAGTTTTCGGGCAGGGGGTGATAGCAATCAGCCCCAGCATTTT.

This sequence joins TRBV5-4 and TRBJ2-2; 9 nucleotides agree with TRBD2. The CDR3 runs to 16 residues. The V gene's germline CDR1 is SGHNT and CDR2 YYREEE (reference sequence). With V trimmed by 5 bases and J by 5 bases, 10 bases remained unmatched. The CDR3 sequence: CASRNIAGEETGELFF. The CDR3 DNA reads TGTGCCAGCAGAAATATAGCGGGAGAGGAAACCGGGGAGCTGTTTTTT.

This chain uses TRBV29-1 with TRBJ1-3, with 10 bases fitting TRBD1. Germline V CDR1 and CDR2: SQVTM, ANQGSEA. The CDR3 contains 16 residues. CDR3 sequence: CSAVGARQGAGNTIYF. CDR3 nucleotides: TGCAGTGCCGTCGGAGCGAGACAGGGGGCCGGAAACACCATATATTTT.

This rearrangement joins TRBV9 to TRBJ2-2; D gene unclear. V lost 4 bases, J lost 1 base, and 8 bases lay in between. Per the germline V gene, CDR1 is SGDLS and CDR2 is YYNGEE. This CDR3 has 14 amino acids. In DNA form, the CDR3 reads TGTGCCAGCAGCCCACGACAGAACACCGGGGAGCTGTTTTTT. This sequence encodes CASSPRQNTGELFF.

The V gene is TRBV7-3, the J gene TRBJ1-1; D is ambiguous. The CDR3 contains 13 residues. Germline V lookup: CDR1 SGHTA, CDR2 FQGTGA. The ends were cut back, 0 bases at V and 5 bases at J, with 7 bases in the middle. The CDR3, as DNA: TGTGCCAGCAGCTTAACCCCGGAGACTGAAGCTTTCTTT. Translating it yields CASSLTPETEAFF.

The chain uses TRBV28 and TRBJ1-2; TRBD1 agrees at 11 bases. Germline CDR1 MDHEN, CDR2 SYDVKM. V was clipped by 8 bases and J by 2 bases; unmatched bases: 7. The CDR3 sequence is 15 residues long. The CDR3 DNA reads TGTGCCAGCCAAGACCGGACAGGGGGCAACTATGGCTACACCTTC. As protein: CASQDRTGGNYGYTF.

The chain combines TRBV5-5 with TRBJ2-3; D perhaps matches TRBD2 (6 bases). Germline V gene sequence: CDR1 SGHKS, CDR2 YYEKEE (reference sequence). Trimming stripped 0 bases from V and 6 bases from J, with 11 bases between. CDR3 length equals 14 residues. CDR3 nucleotides: TGTGCCAGCAGCTTGGTGGGTGCGGGGGATACGCAGTATTTT. It encodes CASSLVGAGDTQYF.

V usage is TRBV5-1 and J usage is TRBJ2-1, with TRBD2 as a possible D gene (5 bases). The CDR3 runs 15 residues. Trimming pared 4 bases from V and 3 bases from J, leaving 14 bases between. Germline values: CDR1 SGHRS, CDR2 YFSETQ. DNA of the CDR3: TGCGCCAGCAGCGATAATCCGGGAAACTACAATGAGCAGTTCTTC. Translation: CASSDNPGNYNEQFF.

The chain employs TRBV5-1 and TRBJ1-1; the D gene is possibly TRBD1 (6 bases). The CDR3 is made up of 16 amino acids. Trimming cost V 2 bases and J 3 bases, with 17 bases left between them. Germline V gene data show CDR1 as SGHRS and CDR2 as YFSETQ. The CDR3 sequence is CASSFGSTGLDTEAFF. CDR3 DNA: TGCGCCAGCAGCTTTGGATCAACAGGGTTGGACACTGAAGCTTTCTTT. The full variable domain, its missing parts supplied by reference TRBV5-1 and TRBJ1-1, is KAGVTQTPRYLIKTRGQQVTLSCSPISGHRSVSWYQQTPGQGLQFLFEYFSETQRNKGNFPGRFSGRQFSNSRSEMNVSTLELGDSALYLCASSFGSTGLDTEAFFGQGTRLTVV.

The rearrangement joins TRBV5-1 to TRBJ2-1, with a weak D call TRBD2 (6 bases). Germline CDR1 is SGHRS and CDR2 is YFSETQ. Trimming left V 6 bases short and J 4 bases short, with 14 bases between. This CDR3 is built from 14 residues. In DNA form, the CDR3 reads TGCGCCAGCATGTTAGCGGCAGGGTACAATGAGCAGTTCTTC. Amino acid sequence: CASMLAAGYNEQFF.